The next 28 T cell receptor beta chains were all read from a single sample in a study of T cell responses to AZD1222 COVID-19 vaccine. Assay: immunoSEQ multiplex PCR; the TCRdb copy retains only in-frame clones and omits some. The repertoire holds under 150,000 clones, just over 85% seen once, with about 17% in the top ten. The sequencing here drew on peripheral blood, taken on day 0 of MenACWY control vaccination. These receptors all stem from an adult in good health.

The genes are TRBV15 and TRBJ1-1; 9 nucleotides match TRBD1. CDR3 size: 14 residues. J gave up 5 bases and V 2 bases, and 3 bases lay outside the gene matches. Germline V lookup: CDR1 LNHNV, CDR2 YYDKDF (reference sequence). CDR3 nucleotide sequence: TGTGCCACCAGCAGAAGACAGGGGGGGACTGAAGCTTTCTTT. Translation: CATSRRQGGTEAFF.

This clone was detected only once. V and J are TRBV5-1 and TRBJ2-2, with 7 bases aligning to TRBD2. J lost 4 bases, V lost 9 bases, and 9 bases had no gene match. Germline CDR1 SGHRS, CDR2 YFSETQ. This CDR3 comprises 14 residues. The CDR3 loop reads CATGRGSGTGELFF. DNA for the CDR3: TGCGCCACCGGGCGCGGGAGCGGCACCGGGGAGCTGTTTTTT. The whole variable domain, remainder taken from reference TRBV5-1 and TRBJ2-2, is KAGVTQTPRYLIKTRGQQVTLSCSPISGHRSVSWYQQTPGQGLQFLFEYFSETQRNKGNFPGRFSGRQFSNSRSEMNVSTLELGDSALYLCATGRGSGTGELFFGEGSRLTVL.

The V gene is TRBV19, the J gene TRBJ2-5, with D unclear. Germline V gene data show CDR1 as LNHDA and CDR2 as SQIVND (reference sequence). Trimming pared 5 bases from V and 2 bases from J, leaving 18 bases between. This CDR3 region has 16 residues. The CDR3 sequence: CASSPHRVDNQETQYF. As DNA, the CDR3 is TGTGCCAGTAGTCCCCACCGGGTCGATAATCAAGAGACCCAGTACTTC.

The chain employs TRBV28 and TRBJ2-7, with D unclear. V lost 5 bases and J lost 2, with 16 bases in between. The CDR3 is made up of 15 amino acids. Germline CDR1 reads MDHEN; CDR2 reads SYDVKM. The CDR3 here is CASSPEHRIPYEQYF. The DNA of the CDR3 is TGTGCCAGCAGTCCAGAACACAGAATTCCCTACGAGCAGTACTTC. The variable domain in full, with the rest retrieved from reference TRBV28 and TRBJ2-7, is DVKVTQSSRYLVKRTGEKVFLECVQDMDHENMFWYRQDPGLGLRLIYFSYDVKMKEKGDIPEGYSVSREKKERFSLILESASTNQTSMYLCASSPEHRIPYEQYFGPGTRLTVT.

The rearrangement joins TRBV2 to TRBJ2-3; a possible D gene is TRBD1 (6 bases). This CDR3 is 12 amino acids long. With 5 bases removed from V and 3 bases from J, the gap between germline ends came to 6 bases. The germline gives CDR1 SNHLY, CDR2 FYNNEI. The CDR3, as DNA: TGTGCCAGCAGTCAGGGGACAGATACGCAGTATTTT. The encoded protein is CASSQGTDTQYF.

V usage is TRBV30 and J usage is TRBJ1-3, with D possibly being TRBD1 (5 bases). The CDR3 runs 14 residues. Germline loops: CDR1 GTSNPN, CDR2 SVGIG (reference sequence). The V end was cut by 3 bases, the J end by 3 bases, with 12 bases between. CDR3 in amino acids: CAWRRPGFGNTIYF. CDR3 DNA: TGTGCCTGGAGGAGGCCAGGGTTTGGAAACACCATATATTTT.

This rearrangement joins TRBV9 to TRBJ2-2; D could derive from TRBD1 or TRBD2 (5 bases each). Germline V gene data show CDR1 as SGDLS and CDR2 as YYNGEE. The CDR3 is 18 amino acids. Trimming left V 2 bases short and J 7 bases short, with 24 bases between. CDR3 protein: CASSVEILARGTGGELFF. CDR3 coding DNA: TGTGCCAGCAGCGTCGAAATTCTAGCTAGAGGGACGGGCGGGGAGCTGTTTTTT.

V gene TRBV11-2 combines with J gene TRBJ1-1, with D perhaps TRBD1 (5 bases). V was cut by 5 bases and J by 14 bases, with 15 bases left in between. This CDR3 is 11 amino acids long. CDR1 and CDR2 from the germline V gene are SGHAT and FQNNGV. The DNA of the CDR3 is TGTGCCAGCAGCCAAGCTCAGGGTCCATTCTTT. This codes for CASSQAQGPFF.

The rearrangement uses TRBV12-3 or TRBV12-4 and TRBJ2-7; unclear D gene. V shed 6 bases and J shed 6 bases, with 9 bases lying between them. CDR3 length: 11 residues. The chain's CDR3 is CASRSQSEQYF. The DNA of the CDR3 is TGTGCCAGCAGGTCACAGAGCGAGCAGTACTTC.

The rearrangement joins TRBV19 to TRBJ2-7; 7 bases match TRBD1. Germline loops: CDR1 LNHDA, CDR2 SQIVND (reference sequence). With V trimmed by 6 bases and J by 2 bases, 10 bases remained unmatched. This CDR3 comprises 15 residues. CDR3 sequence reads: CASRDPGQQTYEQYF. CDR3 nucleotide sequence: TGTGCCAGTAGGGACCCGGGACAGCAAACCTACGAGCAGTACTTC.

V is TRBV5-1 and J is TRBJ2-7; a weak D match, TRBD2 (5 bases). Trimming removed 4 bases at V and 0 bases at J, with 14 bases between. CDR3 length equals 15 residues. Germline V lookup: CDR1 SGHRS, CDR2 YFSETQ. The CDR3 loop is CASSPGGRTSYEQYF. CDR3 coding DNA: TGCGCCAGCAGCCCCGGCGGGCGAACCTCCTACGAGCAGTACTTC.

The rearrangement joins TRBV5-6 to TRBJ2-1; perhaps TRBD2 as D (5 bases). The length of the CDR3 is 14 residues. The germline V gene encodes CDR1 SGHDT and CDR2 YYEEEE. Trimming stripped 1 base from V and 10 bases from J, with 15 bases between. The CDR3 sequence is CASSLRGPSGEQFF. CDR3 sequence (DNA): TGTGCCAGCAGCTTGAGAGGACCTTCGGGGGAGCAGTTCTTC.

The rearrangement links TRBV5-1 to TRBJ1-2; D ambiguous. CDR3 size: 12 residues. Germline lookup yields CDR1 SGHRS and CDR2 YFSETQ. V lost 2 bases, J lost 8 bases, and 10 bases lay in between. Here the CDR3 reads CASSFGPRGYTF. Written as DNA, the CDR3 is TGCGCCAGCAGCTTTGGACCCCGCGGCTACACCTTC.

This clone turned up a few times. The chain links TRBV6-5 to TRBJ1-1; tentative D call: TRBD1 (6 bases). The V gene lost 8 bases and the J gene lost 3 bases, with 19 bases spanning the gap. CDR1 and CDR2 (germline): MNHEY, SVGAGI. This CDR3 spans 15 amino acids. The CDR3 protein is CASSQDRRGHTEAFF. The CDR3 nucleotides read TGTGCCAGCTCCCAAGATCGCCGGGGGCACACTGAAGCTTTCTTT.

The chain recombines TRBV6-5 with TRBJ2-7, with 9 bases matching TRBD2. The CDR3 has 16 amino acids. Germline V gene lookup returns CDR1 MNHEY and CDR2 SVGAGI. With V trimmed by 2 bases and J by 5 bases, 10 bases remained unmatched. The CDR3 protein is CASSYGVAGVRNEQYF. CDR3 DNA: TGTGCCAGCAGTTACGGGGTAGCGGGAGTTCGGAACGAGCAGTACTTC.

The chain carries TRBV29-1 and TRBJ1-2; D is unclear. This CDR3 region has 13 residues. With 8 bases removed from V and 6 bases from J, the gap between germline ends came to 19 bases. Germline-derived CDR1 and CDR2 are SQVTM and ANQGSEA. CDR3: CSPPPRGANGYTF. CDR3 in DNA: TGCAGCCCTCCCCCCCGGGGAGCTAATGGCTACACCTTC.

The V call is TRBV9, the J call TRBJ2-2; TRBD1 aligns across 7 bases. V trimming: 6 bases; J trimming: 3 bases; junction bases outside the gene matches: 8. This CDR3 is 15 amino acids long. The V gene's germline CDR1 is SGDLS and CDR2 YYNGEE. The DNA of the CDR3 is TGTGCCAGCATGAGGAGTCAGGGGGACACCGGGGAGCTGTTTTTT. Its protein is CASMRSQGDTGELFF.

The genes are TRBV3-1 (or the pseudogene TRBV3-2) and TRBJ1-1, with 7 bases that match TRBD1. V was clipped by 3 bases and J by 4 bases; unmatched bases: 5. Germline loops: CDR1 LGHDT, CDR2 YNNKEL (reference sequence). There are 14 residues in the CDR3. The CDR3 region is CASSHDRASTEAFF. The CDR3 region has the DNA TGTGCCAGCAGCCACGACAGGGCTAGCACTGAAGCTTTCTTT.

The chain carries TRBV7-3 and TRBJ2-3; 9 bases are shared with TRBD1. V was pared by 5 bases and J by 4 bases, with 4 bases of the junction left unmatched. This CDR3 spans 14 amino acids. Germline values: CDR1 SGHTA, CDR2 FQGTGA. CDR3 amino acids: CASSQDRGADTQYF. CDR3 nucleotide sequence: TGTGCCAGCAGCCAGGACAGGGGTGCAGATACGCAGTATTTT.

In DNA form, the CDR3 reads TGTGCCAGCAGTTTTTACGGGGTAGGCTATGGCTACACCTTC. As protein: CASSFYGVGYGYTF. The chain is built from TRBV28 and TRBJ1-2; D gene unclear. Germline V gene data show CDR1 as MDHEN and CDR2 as SYDVKM. V was cut by 3 bases and J by 4 bases, with 12 bases left in between. This CDR3 is built from 14 residues.

The chain uses TRBV4-1 and TRBJ2-2; no firm D call. Trimming shortened V by 3 bases and J by 1 base, and 12 bases separated the two germline ends. CDR1 and CDR2 from the germline V gene are MGHRA and YSYEKL. The CDR3 is 16 residues long. The CDR3: CASSQQVRLNTGELFF. DNA for the CDR3: TGCGCCAGCAGCCAGCAGGTACGCCTGAACACCGGGGAGCTGTTTTTT.

The V call is TRBV9, the J call TRBJ2-1; 9 bases fit TRBD2. The CDR3 has 16 amino acids. Germline V gene sequence: CDR1 SGDLS, CDR2 YYNGEE. The junction had 5 bases not matched to a gene; V was cut back by 3 bases and J by 1 base. DNA for the CDR3: TGTGCCAGCAGCGCCCGGCGGGAGGGTTCCTACAATGAGCAGTTCTTC. Residues: CASSARREGSYNEQFF.

The V and J genes are TRBV19 and TRBJ1-1; unclear D gene. Looked up from germline, CDR1 is LNHDA and CDR2 is SQIVND (reference sequence). Trimming cost V 5 bases and J 1 base, with 8 bases left between them. This CDR3 is built from 13 residues. The CDR3 loop is CASSAGWNTEAFF. In DNA, the CDR3 is TGTGCCAGTAGTGCGGGGTGGAACACTGAAGCTTTCTTT.

This sequence joins TRBV19 and TRBJ2-4; no reliable D call. Per the germline V gene, CDR1 is LNHDA and CDR2 is SQIVND (reference sequence). Trimming took 7 bases from V and 1 from J, leaving 11 bases between them. This CDR3 is 14 amino acids long. CDR3 nucleotide sequence: TGTGCCAGTATAGGGCGAGACGCCAAAAACATTCAGTACTTC. Protein sequence: CASIGRDAKNIQYF.

The V call is TRBV6-6, the J call TRBJ1-1; tentatively, D is TRBD1 (5 bases). Between the trimmed V and J ends, which lost 6 bases and 4 bases, there was a span of 15 bases. The germline V gene has CDR1 MNHNY and CDR2 SVGAGI (reference sequence). This CDR3 spans 14 amino acids. Here the CDR3 DNA reads TGTGCCAGCAGAACCCGTCAGGGTGGCACTGAAGCTTTCTTT. Protein product: CASRTRQGGTEAFF.

The chain has TRBV9 and TRBJ1-1; TRBD1 matches 7 bases. After removal of 2 bases from V and 1 base from J, the junction contained 5 bases not matched to a gene. CDR3 length equals 15 residues. CDR1 is SGDLS and CDR2 is YYNGEE in the germline V gene. CDR3 nucleotide sequence: TGTGCCAGCAGCGTGTATTCAGGGGGGAACACTGAAGCTTTCTTT. Amino acid sequence: CASSVYSGGNTEAFF.

This sequence joins TRBV27 and TRBJ1-5; 7 bases agree with TRBD1. Trimming cost V 2 bases and J 5 bases; bases outside gene matches: 9. Germline lookup yields CDR1 MNHEY and CDR2 SMNVEV (reference sequence). The CDR3 contains 16 residues. The CDR3 protein is CASSLGPDRRHQPQHF. The CDR3 DNA reads as TGTGCCAGCAGTTTAGGGCCGGACAGGCGCCATCAGCCCCAGCATTTT.

The chain couples TRBV28 to TRBJ2-1; D ambiguous. Trimming cost V 2 bases and J 3 bases, with 2 bases left between them. There are 12 residues in the CDR3. The germline V gene encodes CDR1 MDHEN and CDR2 SYDVKM. The DNA for the CDR3 is TGTGCCAGCAGTTTAAACTACAATGAGCAGTTCTTC. This sequence encodes CASSLNYNEQFF.